This paragraph reports one T cell receptor (beta chain). One end of the junction varies from germline; a read error may be responsible. This sample was taken from a study of blood T cells in healthy people across ages. A second PCR, run for roughly 7 to 11 cycles, used a sample-barcoded 5' primer plus a J-beta primer mix. TCRdb independently ran MiXCR on the 5' RACE reads; one entry per CDR3 protein. The sample lists 870,000 or so distinct CDR3 sequences, around 26% occurring once. CDR3 length: 14 residues. Per the germline V gene, CDR1 is MNHEY and CDR2 is SVGEGT. The sequenced material came from blood. The rearrangement uses TRBV6-2 or TRBV6-3 and TRBJ2-1; unclear D gene. The sequence was obtained from an elderly woman in good health. The CDR3: CANSWEFPYNEQFF. The CDR3 DNA follows: TGTGCCAACAGTTGGGAATTCCCCTACAATGAGCAGTTCTTC.